This T cell receptor (beta chain) was captured by sequencing in a study of molecular identifiers for immune sequencing clone quantification. This clonotype was seen only a few times. Its target is not known. Germline assignment: CDR1 KGHSH and CDR2 LQKENI. This CDR3 is built from 17 residues. Trimming took 4 bases from V and 2 from J, leaving 19 bases between them. Study conclusions and caveats: Clones carrying above 20 RNA copies accounted for over 98% of effector molecules, under 1% in naive cells.

One entry per CDR3 protein results from TCRdb running MiXCR on the PCR reads. The sample shows over 600,000 distinct CDR3 sequences, 15% to 20% of them seen only once. J is TRBJ2-3 and V is TRBV18; weak D call: TRBD2 (6 bases). This sequence was found in a human donor in good health. Some libraries in this study had Jurkat cell RNA spiked in. The sequenced material came from naive CD8+ T cells from blood, with Jurkat cell RNA spiked in. Subset: FACS-sorted CD8+CD4-CCR7+CD45RA+ naive T cells. The CDR3, as DNA: TGTGCCAGCTCACACAGCAGGACTATCTCTTCCACAGATACGCAGTATTTT. Translation gives CASSHSRTISSTDTQYF.